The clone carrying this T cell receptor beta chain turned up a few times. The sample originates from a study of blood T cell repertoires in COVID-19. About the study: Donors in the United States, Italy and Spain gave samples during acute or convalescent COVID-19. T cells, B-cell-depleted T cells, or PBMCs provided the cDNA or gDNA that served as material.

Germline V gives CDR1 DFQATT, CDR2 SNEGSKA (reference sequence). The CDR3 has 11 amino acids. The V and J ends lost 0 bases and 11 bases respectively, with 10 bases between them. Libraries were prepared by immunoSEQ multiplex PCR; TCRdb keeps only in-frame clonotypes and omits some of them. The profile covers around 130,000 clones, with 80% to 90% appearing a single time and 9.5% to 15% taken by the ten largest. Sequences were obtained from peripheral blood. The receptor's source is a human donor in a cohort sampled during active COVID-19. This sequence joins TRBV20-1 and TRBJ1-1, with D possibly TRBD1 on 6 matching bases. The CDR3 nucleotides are TGCAGTGCTAGAGAAGGACAGAGGGCTTTCTTT. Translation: CSAREGQRAFF.